These T cell receptor beta chains were read from a single sample in a study of T cell changes during pregnancy in multiple sclerosis. Only in-frame clones appear in the TCRdb table, and some are missing; sequencing was by immunoSEQ multiplex PCR. The sample holds approximately 34,000 clones; roughly 91% are singletons and the top ten take 0.41%. Sequencing was performed on CD4+ T cells from peripheral blood mononuclear cells, taken in the second trimester of pregnancy. Receptors were obtained from a female donor with multiple sclerosis, enrolled in a pregnancy study. CDR3s include the opening cysteine and the closing phenylalanine or tryptophan. The order of the fields is D gene, J gene, clone size, V gene, CDR3 protein, CDR3 DNA. D genes are given only for firm matches. Expanded clones are given a class, and other clones once, few, many or no size at all.

>NA|TRBJ2-7|NA|TRBV28
CASSRGGVGYEQYF
TGTGCCAGCAGTCGAGGGGGGGTTGGGTACGAGCAGTACTTC
>NA|TRBJ2-7|NA|TRBV15
CATSRGGSSYEQYF
TGTGCCACCAGCAGAGGGGGCAGCTCCTACGAGCAGTACTTC
>NA|TRBJ2-5|NA|TRBV6-5
CASSSLGQGIEETQYF
TGTGCCAGCAGTTCCCTGGGGCAGGGTATCGAAGAGACCCAGTACTTC
>TRBD2|TRBJ2-1|NA|TRBV5-4
CASSLEGLADNEQFF
TGTGCCAGCAGCTTGGAGGGACTAGCGGACAATGAGCAGTTCTTC
>TRBD2|TRBJ2-1|NA|TRBV4-1
CASSRSLELAGGTYNEQFF
TGCGCCAGCAGCCGGTCCCTGGAATTAGCGGGAGGTACCTACAATGAGCAGTTCTTC
>NA|TRBJ1-3|NA|TRBV4-1
CASSQDPAGAKGTIYF
TGCGCCAGCAGCCAAGATCCGGCAGGGGCGAAGGGCACCATATATTTT
>TRBD1|TRBJ1-1|NA|TRBV27
CASTDRVRGTEAFF
TGTGCCAGCACCGACAGGGTACGTGGGACTGAAGCTTTCTTT
>TRBD2|TRBJ2-1|NA|TRBV5-1
CASSPLAGVGGIYNEQFF
TGCGCCAGCAGCCCCCTAGCGGGAGTGGGGGGCATTTACAATGAGCAGTTCTTC
>NA|TRBJ1-3|NA|TRBV19
CASRPTQGPGNTIYF
TGTGCCAGTAGGCCCACACAGGGACCTGGAAACACCATATATTTT
>TRBD1|TRBJ2-1|medium-sized|TRBV7-2
CASSLQPGQGYNEQFF
TGTGCCAGCAGCTTGCAACCGGGACAGGGCTACAATGAGCAGTTCTTC
>NA|TRBJ2-5|NA|TRBV7-3
CASSLDSSPLETQYF
TGTGCCAGCAGCTTAGATTCGAGTCCCTTAGAGACCCAGTACTTC
>TRBD2|TRBJ2-7|NA|TRBV11-2
CASSPNRLAGGSYEQYF
TGTGCCAGCAGCCCGAACAGACTAGCGGGAGGGTCCTACGAGCAGTACTTC
>NA|TRBJ1-2|few|TRBV6-1
CASSEPGVYGYTF
TGTGCCAGCAGTGAACCAGGGGTTTATGGCTACACCTTC
>TRBD2|TRBJ2-5|NA|TRBV15
CATSREASGETQYF
TGTGCCACCAGCAGAGAGGCTAGCGGCGAGACCCAGTACTTC
>NA|TRBJ1-2|NA|TRBV5-4
CASSLDPVLYGYTF
TGTGCCAGCAGCTTGGACCCGGTACTTTATGGCTACACCTTC
>NA|TRBJ2-7|NA|TRBV5-4
CASSYGAGGTYEQYF
TGTGCCAGCAGCTACGGGGCAGGGGGGACCTACGAGCAGTACTTC
>TRBD2|TRBJ2-3|once|TRBV2
CASQRDVTDTQYF
TGTGCCAGCCAGCGGGACGTAACAGATACGCAGTATTTT
>NA|TRBJ2-6|NA|TRBV14
CASSRHFGANVLTF
TGTGCCAGCAGCCGACACTTTGGGGCCAACGTCCTGACTTTC
>NA|TRBJ2-1|NA|TRBV19
CASSGGAGVNEQFF
TGTGCCAGTAGTGGGGGCGCGGGGGTAAATGAGCAGTTCTTC
>NA|TRBJ1-1|NA|TRBV29-1
CRGTGQNTEAFF
TGCAGGGGAACAGGGCAGAACACTGAAGCTTTCTTT
>NA|TRBJ2-2|NA|TRBV11-2
CASSLGFSGSGELFF
TGTGCCAGCAGCTTAGGCTTTTCGGGATCCGGGGAGCTGTTTTTT
>TRBD2|TRBJ2-2|NA|TRBV11-3
CASSLGLAGAGELFF
TGTGCCAGCAGCTTAGGACTAGCGGGAGCCGGGGAGCTGTTTTTT
>NA|TRBJ1-1|NA|TRBV7-9
CASSLIRSEAFF
TGTGCCAGCAGCTTAATCCGTTCTGAAGCTTTCTTT
>TRBD2|TRBJ2-1|once|TRBV30
CAWSDRSGLVVYNEQFF
TGTGCCTGGAGTGACCGATCGGGACTAGTGGTGTACAATGAGCAGTTCTTC
>TRBD2|TRBJ2-3|NA|TRBV27
CASSPLAGVVTDTQYF
TGTGCCAGCAGTCCGCTAGCGGGAGTGGTTACAGATACGCAGTATTTT
>NA|TRBJ2-3|NA|TRBV5-4
CASGGSGDTQYF
TGTGCCAGCGGGGGGTCGGGGGATACGCAGTATTTT
>NA|TRBJ1-4|NA|TRBV28
CASSTGTLAQKLFF
TGTGCCAGCAGTACCGGGACATTAGCCCAAAAACTGTTTTTT
>NA|TRBJ1-1|NA|TRBV19
CASSIEDGGEAFF
TGTGCCAGTAGTATAGAGGACGGGGGTGAAGCTTTCTTT
>NA|TRBJ1-1|NA|TRBV9
CASSVAPTENTEAFF
TGTGCCAGCAGCGTAGCTCCGACAGAGAACACTGAAGCTTTCTTT
>TRBD2|TRBJ2-3|NA|TRBV10-3
CAIRPGLAETDTQYF
TGTGCCATCAGGCCGGGACTAGCGGAAACAGATACGCAGTATTTT
>NA|TRBJ2-7|NA|TRBV11-1
CASSLINEQYF
TGTGCCAGCAGCTTAATCAACGAGCAGTACTTC
>NA|TRBJ2-1|NA|TRBV7-2
CASTTWRGPSYNEQFF
TGTGCCAGCACCACATGGCGGGGCCCCTCCTACAATGAGCAGTTCTTC
>TRBD2|TRBJ2-2|NA|TRBV5-1
CASSSGSGRRLTGELFF
TGCGCCAGCAGCTCCGGAAGCGGGAGAAGGTTGACCGGGGAGCTGTTTTTT
>NA|TRBJ2-1|NA|TRBV5-1
CASSSSVGGLYNEQFF
TGCGCCAGCAGCTCCTCAGTCGGGGGGCTATACAATGAGCAGTTCTTC
>TRBD1|TRBJ1-2|few|TRBV6-1
CASSVQRTGVRGYTF
TGTGCCAGCAGTGTTCAAAGGACAGGAGTGAGGGGCTACACCTTC
>NA|TRBJ1-1|NA|TRBV6-5
CASSYSFITEAFF
TGTGCCAGCAGTTACTCGTTTATAACTGAAGCTTTCTTT
>TRBD1|TRBJ2-7|NA|TRBV5-8
CASSWDRGRNYEQYF
TGTGCCAGCAGCTGGGACAGGGGGCGGAATTACGAGCAGTACTTC
>TRBD2|TRBJ2-1|NA|TRBV4-2
CASSQEAGVSYNEQFF
TGTGCCAGCAGCCAAGAAGCGGGGGTATCCTACAATGAGCAGTTCTTC
>TRBD1|TRBJ2-7|NA|TRBV5-8
CASSQSGTGSSRLDF
TGTGCCAGCAGCCAATCCGGGACAGGGAGCTCGCGACTGGACTTC
>NA|TRBJ2-2|once|TRBV7-3
CASSLLAATGELFF
TGTGCCAGCAGCTTATTGGCGGCCACCGGGGAGCTGTTTTTT